One and the same sample provided the 27 T cell receptor beta chains below, sequenced in a study of blood T cell repertoires in COVID-19. Sequencing used immunoSEQ multiplex PCR; TCRdb keeps in-frame clones, though not all of them. The sample includes tens of thousands of clones, just over 85% of them seen just once. The material sequenced was peripheral blood. These TCRs come from a man of 80 years or more with active COVID-19.

V is TRBV5-1 and J is TRBJ1-4, with a possible D match to TRBD1 (6 bases). Germline values: CDR1 SGHRS, CDR2 YFSETQ. The CDR3 spans 17 residues. Trimming removed 2 bases at V and 4 bases at J, with 18 bases between. CDR3 coding DNA: TGCGCCAGCAGCTTCAGCCCCTCCGGGACAAGTAATGAAAAACTGTTTTTT. Encoded protein: CASSFSPSGTSNEKLFF. The whole variable domain, filled in from reference TRBV5-1 and TRBJ1-4, reads KAGVTQTPRYLIKTRGQQVTLSCSPISGHRSVSWYQQTPGQGLQFLFEYFSETQRNKGNFPGRFSGRQFSNSRSEMNVSTLELGDSALYLCASSFSPSGTSNEKLFFGSGTQLSVL.

The J gene is TRBJ2-3, the V gene TRBV19; 12 bases map to TRBD2. Germline loops: CDR1 LNHDA, CDR2 SQIVND (reference sequence). The V gene end was trimmed by 4 bases and the J gene end by 0 bases; junction bases not matched to a gene: 5. The CDR3 consists of 17 residues. The CDR3 spells CASSRTSGIASTDTQYF. The DNA for the CDR3 is TGTGCCAGTAGTAGGACTAGCGGGATCGCTAGCACAGATACGCAGTATTTT.

Written as DNA, the CDR3 is TGTGCCAGCGGACAGGGTGTAGGTGAGCAGTTCTTC. Amino acids: CASGQGVGEQFF. V and J are TRBV7-2 and TRBJ2-1, with 8 bases identical to TRBD1. CDR1 and CDR2 (germline): SGHTA, FQGNSA. The CDR3 consists of 12 residues. J was trimmed by 9 bases and V by 8 bases; bases with no gene match: 6.

V and J are TRBV7-6 and TRBJ1-3; D is unresolved. The V end was cut by 2 bases, the J end by 0 bases, with 14 bases between. The CDR3 consists of 17 residues. The germline V gene has CDR1 SGHVS and CDR2 FNYEAQ. CDR3 nucleotides: TGTGCCAGCAGCTTATTATCTCGCGGGATCTCTGGAAACACCATATATTTT. This sequence encodes CASSLLSRGISGNTIYF.

The CDR3 here is CASALGRRDNSPLHF. CDR3 in DNA: TGTGCCAGCGCGCTGGGCAGGAGGGATAATTCACCCCTCCACTTT. The chain carries TRBV2 and TRBJ1-6, with unresolved D. This CDR3 has 15 residues. V shed 8 bases and J shed 5 bases, with 16 bases lying between them. Per the germline V gene, CDR1 is SNHLY and CDR2 is FYNNEI.

In this sample, this clone turned up once. The V gene is TRBV25-1, the J gene TRBJ2-5, with D tentatively TRBD1 (6 bases). The CDR3 is 15 residues long. Per germline, CDR1 MGHDK and CDR2 SYGVNS. V was cut by 6 bases and J by 4 bases, with 18 bases left in between. The CDR3 region has the DNA TGTGCCAGCAGGGACTCCTCCCGAGGGGGAGAGACCCAGTACTTC. Translation gives CASRDSSRGGETQYF.

This clone appeared a single time. The chain recombines TRBV24-1 with TRBJ2-1, with TRBD2 matching 13 bases. Trimming cost V 4 bases and J 0 bases; bases outside gene matches: 11. Germline V gives CDR1 KGHDR, CDR2 SFDVKD. This CDR3 has 20 amino acids. CDR3 bases: TGTGCCACCAGTGACGGAGCGGGACTAGCGGGGACGAGCTCCTACAATGAGCAGTTCTTC. Translation: CATSDGAGLAGTSSYNEQFF.

V and J are TRBV5-1 and TRBJ2-6; TRBD2 might be the D (5 bases). The germline V and J ends were trimmed by 4 bases and 4 bases, with 9 bases remaining between them. Germline lookup yields CDR1 SGHRS and CDR2 YFSETQ. The CDR3 is 14 residues long. In DNA, the CDR3 is TGCGCCAGCAGCACGGAGGTGGGGGCCAACGTCCTGACTTTC. This translates into CASSTEVGANVLTF.

The V call is TRBV4-2, the J call TRBJ2-7; 11 positions agree with TRBD2. V lost 4 bases and J lost 2; bases outside the gene matches: 13. The V gene's germline CDR1 is LGHNA and CDR2 YNFKEQ. The CDR3 totals 18 residues. This CDR3 reads CASSPTAALAGGTYEQYF. As DNA, the CDR3 is TGTGCCAGCAGCCCGACGGCTGCCCTAGCGGGAGGTACCTACGAGCAGTACTTC.

The rearrangement uses TRBV9 and TRBJ2-1; 8 positions match TRBD1. Germline values: CDR1 SGDLS, CDR2 YYNGEE. This CDR3 is 16 amino acids long. J lost 7 bases, V lost 3 bases, and 12 bases had no gene match. The DNA of the CDR3 is TGTGCCAGCAGCGCCCCACCGGGACAGGTGGCGAATGAGCAGTTCTTC. Protein sequence: CASSAPPGQVANEQFF. The variable domain in full, completed from reference TRBV9 and TRBJ2-1, reads DSGVTQTPKHLITATGQRVTLRCSPRSGDLSVYWYQQSLDQGLQFLIQYYNGEERAKGNILERFSAQQFPDLHSELNLSSLELGDSALYFCASSAPPGQVANEQFFGPGTRLTVL.

This sequence joins TRBV30 and TRBJ1-6; 8 positions agree with TRBD1. Looked up from germline, CDR1 is GTSNPN and CDR2 is SVGIG (reference sequence). The junction had 0 bases not matched to a gene; V was cut back by 4 bases and J by 4 bases. This CDR3 has 13 amino acids. CDR3 protein: CAWNRGYNSPLHF. Here the CDR3 DNA reads TGTGCCTGGAACAGGGGGTATAATTCACCCCTCCACTTT.

The chain is built from TRBV7-2 and TRBJ2-7, with TRBD2 matching over 9 bases. Germline V CDR1 and CDR2: SGHTA, FQGNSA. CDR3 length: 16 residues. With V trimmed by 0 bases and J by 4 bases, 7 bases remained unmatched. The CDR3 spells CASSLAAGGPPYEQYF. The DNA for the CDR3 is TGTGCCAGCAGCTTAGCTGCGGGAGGGCCCCCATACGAGCAGTACTTC.

V and J are TRBV5-1 and TRBJ1-1; 7 bases are a match to TRBD1. This CDR3 is built from 13 residues. The germline gives CDR1 SGHRS, CDR2 YFSETQ. Unmatched junction bases numbered 5, after V lost 5 bases and J lost 4 bases. CDR3 DNA sequence: TGCGCCAGCAGGCCCTGGGACAGCACTGAAGCTTTCTTT. It translates to CASRPWDSTEAFF.

This chain joins TRBV28 and TRBJ1-2; no clear D gene. CDR1 is MDHEN, CDR2 SYDVKM, per germline. The CDR3 is made up of 13 amino acids. Trimming took off 1 base at V and 5 bases at J, with 8 bases between the two ends. The CDR3: CASSLSAGYGYTF. In DNA, the CDR3 is TGTGCCAGCAGTTTATCCGCCGGGTATGGCTACACCTTC.

The chain carries TRBV4-3 and TRBJ2-3, with a possible D match to TRBD2 (6 bases). Germline V lookup: CDR1 LGHNA, CDR2 YSLEER. The V end was cut by 11 bases, the J end by 0 bases, with 15 bases between. The CDR3 sequence is 14 residues long. This CDR3 reads CACGEGRSTDTQYF. The CDR3 nucleotides read TGCGCCTGCGGGGAAGGGAGAAGCACAGATACGCAGTATTTT.

This clone has only one observation. CDR3 amino acids: CATSVFRVSAEANEKLFF. The DNA for the CDR3 is TGTGCCACCAGTGTCTTCAGGGTATCGGCCGAAGCGAATGAAAAACTGTTTTTT. The chain combines TRBV24-1 with TRBJ1-4; possibly TRBD1 for D (5 bases). Between the trimmed V and J ends, which lost 5 bases and 5 bases, there was a span of 23 bases. The germline V gene has CDR1 KGHDR and CDR2 SFDVKD. The CDR3 spans 18 residues.

This rearrangement joins TRBV7-7 to TRBJ2-5, with 10 bases matching TRBD2. Germline CDR1 SSHAT, CDR2 FNYEAQ (reference sequence). CDR3 size: 16 residues. The trim removed 0 bases at V and 6 bases at J, leaving 7 bases unmatched. The DNA for the CDR3 is TGTGCCAGCAGCTTAGCACCGGCTAGCGGGAGAAAGACCCAGTACTTC. Its protein is CASSLAPASGRKTQYF.

This chain connects TRBV11-2 to TRBJ2-1, with TRBD2 matching 11 bases. The CDR3 has 17 amino acids. Unmatched junction bases numbered 13, after V lost 8 bases and J lost 4 bases. Germline V CDR1 and CDR2: SGHAT, FQNNGV. CDR3 DNA: TGTGCCAGCCTACCCCAACTAGCGGGAGCCATGTACAATGAGCAGTTCTTC. The encoded protein is CASLPQLAGAMYNEQFF.

On this clone: The identical CDR3 is also encoded by other nucleotide sequences in the sample. This sequence joins TRBV14 and TRBJ1-1; unclear D gene. The germline V gene has CDR1 SGHDN and CDR2 FVKESK. This CDR3 has 13 residues. Trimming cost V 2 bases and J 4 bases, with 8 bases left between them. The CDR3 DNA follows: TGTGCCAGCAGCCAATCCACACGCACTGAAGCTTTCTTT. Translating it yields CASSQSTRTEAFF. The full variable domain, with the rest looked up from reference TRBV14 and TRBJ1-1, is EAGVTQFPSHSVIEKGQTVTLRCDPISGHDNLYWYRRVMGKEIKFLLHFVKESKQDESGMPNNRFLAERTGGTYSTLKVQPAELEDSGVYFCASSQSTRTEAFFGQGTRLTVV.

The gene calls are TRBV3-1 (or the pseudogene TRBV3-2) and TRBJ2-1; TRBD2 agrees at 7 bases. The junction had 1 base not matched to a gene; V was cut back by 8 bases and J by 9 bases. The germline V gene has CDR1 LGHDT and CDR2 YNNKEL (reference sequence). There are 10 residues in the CDR3. The CDR3 reads CASGEGEQFF. The CDR3 bases are TGTGCCAGCGGGGAGGGTGAGCAGTTCTTC.

V gene TRBV21-1 combines with J gene TRBJ1-1. TRBV21-1 corresponds to a pseudogene. This CDR3 contains 12 residues. CDR3 amino acids: CASSKGGTEAFF. CDR3 sequence (DNA): TGTGCCAGCAGCAAAGGAGGGACTGAAGCTTTCTTT.

The V and J genes are TRBV19 and TRBJ2-7, with 10 positions matching TRBD2. The CDR3 spans 15 residues. CDR1 is LNHDA, CDR2 SQIVND, per germline (reference sequence). Trimming removed 6 bases from V and 6 bases from J; junction bases left unmatched: 11. The CDR3 sequence: CASRDPGTSAREQYF. The DNA for the CDR3 is TGTGCCAGTAGAGATCCCGGGACTAGCGCTCGCGAGCAGTACTTC. The full variable domain, its missing parts supplied by reference TRBV19 and TRBJ2-7, is DGGITQSPKYLFRKEGQNVTLSCEQNLNHDAMYWYRQDPGQGLRLIYYSQIVNDFQKGDIAEGYSVSREKKESFPLTVTSAQKNPTAFYLCASRDPGTSAREQYFGPGTRLTVT.

The chain combines TRBV12-3 or TRBV12-4 with TRBJ1-1, with unresolved D. Trimming shortened V by 3 bases and J by 4 bases, and 9 bases separated the two germline ends. CDR3 size: 13 residues. CDR3 DNA sequence: TGTGCCAGCAGTTTTGGGCAGTTCACTGAAGCTTTCTTT. Translating gives CASSFGQFTEAFF.

The chain joins TRBV2 to TRBJ1-6; D gene uncertain. Trimming took 6 bases from V and 4 from J, leaving 7 bases between them. CDR1 and CDR2 from the germline V gene are SNHLY and FYNNEI. This CDR3 has 13 residues. CDR3 region: CASRGEYNSPLHF. The CDR3, as DNA: TGTGCCAGCAGGGGCGAGTATAATTCACCCCTCCACTTT.

The chain employs TRBV4-1 and TRBJ2-1; 8 positions agree with TRBD1. Germline values: CDR1 MGHRA, CDR2 YSYEKL. V was clipped by 0 bases and J by 0 bases; unmatched bases: 4. The length of the CDR3 is 17 residues. CDR3 protein: CASSQDQGASSYNEQFF. The CDR3 coding sequence is TGCGCCAGCAGCCAAGATCAGGGGGCGAGCTCCTACAATGAGCAGTTCTTC.

J is TRBJ1-5 and V is TRBV30; 9 bases fit TRBD1. This CDR3 region has 21 residues. CDR1 and CDR2 (germline): GTSNPN, SVGIG (reference sequence). J was trimmed by 0 bases and V by 0 bases; bases with no gene match: 18. This CDR3 is CAWSVNPNRGPRGYSNQPQHF. Written as DNA, the CDR3 is TGTGCCTGGAGTGTAAATCCGAACAGGGGGCCAAGGGGTTATAGCAATCAGCCCCAGCATTTT.

For the CDR3, the DNA is TGTGCCTGGACCAGGGTGACTGGAAACACCATATATTTT. Its protein product is CAWTRVTGNTIYF. The V and J genes are TRBV30 and TRBJ1-3; D may be TRBD1 (5 bases). The V end was cut by 4 bases, the J end by 2 bases, with 9 bases between. This CDR3 comprises 13 residues. CDR1 is GTSNPN and CDR2 is SVGIG in the germline V gene (reference sequence).